The 28 T cell receptor beta chains listed next were all sequenced from one sample in a study of naive and memory T cell subsets. Two oligonucleotides, mixed equimolar, formed the beta constant-region primer covering TRBC1 and TRBC2. A single record per CDR3 protein comes from TCRdb applying MiXCR to the UMI-ligation and nested PCR reads. The table lists about 85,000 distinct CDR3 sequences, about an eighth of them singletons, with over 0.75% in the top ten. The sequencing sample was made of central memory CD4+ T cells from blood. Every receptor here comes from a human donor in good health.

This chain links TRBV28 with TRBJ2-7; tentative D call: TRBD1 (5 bases). The CDR3 is 15 amino acids. Germline CDR1 reads MDHEN; CDR2 reads SYDVKM. Trimming stripped 4 bases from V and 0 bases from J, with 13 bases between. The CDR3 DNA follows: TGTGCCAGCAGTTGGCAGGGCTCAAGCTCCTACGAGCAGTACTTC. This codes for CASSWQGSSSYEQYF.

This clonotype came up a few times. The V gene is TRBV19, the J gene TRBJ2-7; D may be TRBD1 (6 bases). The germline CDR1 and CDR2 sequences are LNHDA and SQIVND (reference sequence). This CDR3 region has 17 residues. Trimming took 3 bases from V and 4 from J, leaving 22 bases between them. CDR3 amino acids: CASSIEASRGGSYEQYF. As DNA, the CDR3 is TGTGCCAGTAGTATTGAAGCATCCAGGGGTGGATCTTACGAGCAGTACTTC.

This chain joins TRBV29-1 and TRBJ2-7, with 9 bases identical to TRBD2. V shed 3 bases, J shed 4 bases, and the junction held 7 bases outside the gene matches. Germline V lookup: CDR1 SQVTM, CDR2 ANQGSEA. The CDR3 length is 14 residues. CDR3 sequence reads: CSVDSGSGLYEQYF. For the CDR3, the DNA is TGCAGCGTTGATAGCGGGAGTGGACTGTACGAGCAGTACTTC.

This clonotype was detected only a few times. The genes are TRBV28 and TRBJ2-7; tentatively, D is TRBD1 (5 bases). This CDR3 region has 15 residues. V lost 6 bases, J lost 2 bases, and 17 bases lay in between. The germline gives CDR1 MDHEN, CDR2 SYDVKM. CDR3 amino acids: CASSRDSGHAYEQYF. Written as DNA, the CDR3 is TGTGCCAGCAGCCGCGACAGTGGGCACGCCTACGAGCAGTACTTC.

There are many counts of this clonotype. The rearrangement uses TRBV7-2 and TRBJ2-3; D gene unclear. The CDR3 runs 15 residues. Germline CDR1 reads SGHTA; CDR2 reads FQGNSA. Deletions cut 1 base from V and 1 base from J, with 9 bases between. The DNA of the CDR3 is TGTGCCAGCAGCTTAGAGCAGCGTGGCACAGATACGCAGTATTTT. Translating it yields CASSLEQRGTDTQYF. Full variable domain (rest looked up from reference TRBV7-2 and TRBJ2-3): GAGVSQSPSNKVTEKGKDVELRCDPISGHTALYWYRQSLGQGLEFLIYFQGNSAPDKSGLPSDRFSAERTGGSVSTLTIQRTQQEDSAVYLCASSLEQRGTDTQYFGPGTRLTVL.

CDR3 in DNA: TGCAGTGCTAGACGGTTTGCGGGGAGCTCCTACGAGCAGTACTTC. It codes for CSARRFAGSSYEQYF. This sequence joins TRBV20-1 and TRBJ2-7; D perhaps matches TRBD2 (6 bases). Germline V gives CDR1 DFQATT, CDR2 SNEGSKA (reference sequence). The CDR3 contains 15 residues. The V and J ends lost 2 bases and 0 bases respectively, with 14 bases between them.

The sample holds a few counts of this clonotype. V usage is TRBV12-3 or TRBV12-4 and J usage is TRBJ2-3; 13 positions match TRBD2. The CDR3 runs to 16 residues. V lost 6 bases to trimming and J lost 3 bases; unmatched junction nucleotides: 6. CDR3 protein: CASSLGTSGTTDTQYF. The CDR3 DNA reads TGTGCCAGCAGCCTAGGGACTAGCGGGACTACAGATACGCAGTATTTT.

There are a few counts of this clonotype. The V call is TRBV4-3, the J call TRBJ2-2; D not certain. Trimming took 1 base from V and 3 from J, leaving 9 bases between them. Germline values: CDR1 LGHNA, CDR2 YSLEER. This CDR3 region has 15 residues. CDR3 nucleotides: TGCGCCAGCAGCCAAGTGGGCGATTACACCGGGGAGCTGTTTTTT. As protein: CASSQVGDYTGELFF.

The chain recombines TRBV11-2 with TRBJ1-1, with unresolved D. This CDR3 region has 15 residues. Trimming stripped 0 bases from V and 5 bases from J, with 13 bases between. Germline lookup yields CDR1 SGHAT and CDR2 FQNNGV. The CDR3 loop reads CASSLDMKDSTEAFF. Written as DNA, the CDR3 is TGTGCCAGCAGCTTAGATATGAAGGACTCTACTGAAGCTTTCTTT.

This chain links TRBV20-1 with TRBJ2-3; D ambiguous. The V end lost 1 base, the J end lost 2 bases, and 13 bases lay between the germline ends. This CDR3 spans 15 amino acids. CDR1 and CDR2 from the germline V gene are DFQATT and SNEGSKA (reference sequence). CDR3 protein: CSARGQLRATDTQYF. As DNA, the CDR3 is TGCAGTGCTAGAGGGCAACTTAGGGCCACAGATACGCAGTATTTT.

The rearrangement links TRBV28 to TRBJ1-1; 7 nucleotides align to TRBD1. Germline V lookup: CDR1 MDHEN, CDR2 SYDVKM. This CDR3 comprises 15 residues. V was pared by 6 bases and J by 2 bases, with 9 bases of the junction left unmatched. CDR3 residues: CASSRWDSPNTEAFF. The CDR3 region has the DNA TGTGCCAGCAGCCGCTGGGACAGTCCTAACACTGAAGCTTTCTTT.

The rearrangement uses TRBV9 and TRBJ2-3, with TRBD2 identical over 13 bases. Germline CDR1 is SGDLS and CDR2 is YYNGEE. The CDR3 is 18 amino acids. Trimming removed 4 bases from V and 0 bases from J; junction bases left unmatched: 8. CDR3 in DNA: TGTGCCAGCAGCCCGGGACTAGCGGGGCCCTCTAGCACAGATACGCAGTATTTT. This codes for CASSPGLAGPSSTDTQYF.

Remarks on this clonotype: This could be a read error, since a much larger clone is one nucleotide away. The chain employs TRBV20-1 and TRBJ2-3; TRBD1 is a possible D gene (5 bases). CDR1 DFQATT and CDR2 SNEGSKA come from the germline V gene (reference sequence). V dropped 3 bases and J dropped 0 bases, with 16 bases sitting between them. This CDR3 is 16 amino acids long. The DNA of the CDR3 is TGCAGTGCTAGCCGCAGACAGAGGTATAGCACAGATACGCAGTATTTT. The encoded protein is CSASRRQRYSTDTQYF.

J is TRBJ2-3 and V is TRBV18; no firm D call. V was cut by 3 bases and J by 4 bases, with 5 bases left in between. In germline, CDR1 is KGHSH, CDR2 LQKENI. The CDR3 contains 12 residues. The chain's CDR3 is CASSPGSDTQYF. CDR3 nucleotides: TGTGCCAGCTCACCGGGGTCAGATACGCAGTATTTT.

This chain uses TRBV5-6 with TRBJ1-5; no firm D call. Germline CDR1 and CDR2: SGHDT and YYEEEE. V was cut by 0 bases and J by 4 bases, with 11 bases left in between. The CDR3 has 15 amino acids. The CDR3 loop is CASSLGSAPNQPQHF. CDR3 nucleotides: TGTGCCAGCAGCTTGGGGTCAGCCCCGAATCAGCCCCAGCATTTT.

This clonotype was detected many times. V usage is TRBV7-9 and J usage is TRBJ2-3, with 10 bases identical to TRBD2. There are 14 residues in the CDR3. Germline V CDR1 and CDR2: SEHNR, FQNEAQ (reference sequence). With 6 bases clipped from V and 7 bases from J, the junction kept 7 bases outside the gene matches. CDR3 sequence: CASRAGGNVHTQYF. The CDR3 DNA sequence: TGTGCCAGCAGAGCGGGAGGGAACGTACATACGCAGTATTTT.

Many counts were recorded for this clonotype. The junction departs from germline at one end; a sequencing error may be responsible. The rearrangement links TRBV7-2 to TRBJ2-6; D tentatively reads TRBD1 or TRBD2 (5 bases each). Per germline, CDR1 SGHTA and CDR2 FQGNSA. The CDR3 extends over 17 amino acids. The CDR3 nucleotides are TGTGCCAGCAGCCTAGCCGGGACCGCATCTGGGGCCAACGTCCTGACTTTC. This codes for CASSLAGTASGANVLTF. The variable domain in full, with the rest retrieved from reference TRBV7-2 and TRBJ2-6, is GAGVSQSPSNKVTEKGKDVELRCDPISGHTALYWYRQSLGQGLEFLIYFQGNSAPDKSGLPSDRFSAERTGGSVSTLTIQRTQQEDSAVYLCASSLAGTASGANVLTFGAGSRLTVL.

J is TRBJ1-6 and V is TRBV27; weak D call: TRBD1 (5 bases). With 6 bases removed from V and 0 bases from J, the gap between germline ends came to 12 bases. CDR3 length: 16 residues. The V gene's germline CDR1 is MNHEY and CDR2 SMNVEV (reference sequence). In DNA, the CDR3 is TGTGCCAGCAGGCGTGGGGGAAGCTCCTATAATTCACCCCTCCACTTT. This translates into CASRRGGSSYNSPLHF.

This clonotype was recorded at least ten times. The V gene is TRBV5-1, the J gene TRBJ2-3; TRBD2 aligns across 10 bases. The CDR3 totals 18 residues. In germline, CDR1 is SGHRS, CDR2 YFSETQ. Trimming took 5 bases from V and 3 from J; bases not matched to a gene: 15. CDR3 sequence: CASRFGASGSGATDTQYF. CDR3 DNA sequence: TGCGCCAGCAGATTTGGCGCTAGCGGGAGCGGGGCTACAGATACGCAGTATTTT.

This clonotype was found a few times. The CDR3 coding sequence is TGTGCCATCAGTGAATCCCAGGGACTAGCCACAGATACGCAGTATTTT. Its translation is CAISESQGLATDTQYF. The chain has TRBV10-3 and TRBJ2-3, with 9 bases identical to TRBD2. This CDR3 contains 16 residues. V dropped 3 bases and J dropped 2; count of bases not matched to a gene: 6. Per the germline V gene, CDR1 is ENHRY and CDR2 is SYGVKD.

The chain employs TRBV27 and TRBJ2-3, with D maybe TRBD2 (6 bases). Trimming took 4 bases from V and 1 from J, leaving 12 bases between them. The CDR3 covers 15 residues. Germline CDR1 is MNHEY and CDR2 is SMNVEV (reference sequence). The CDR3, as DNA: TGTGCCAGCAGTTGGACTACCGGGGGCACAGATACGCAGTATTTT. It specifies CASSWTTGGTDTQYF.

By share, this clonotype ranks as medium-sized. As DNA, the CDR3 is TGTGCCAGCAGCGGGGGACGGACCTCCTACAATGAGCAGTTCTTC. Translating gives CASSGGRTSYNEQFF. The chain employs TRBV4-2 and TRBJ2-1; TRBD1 or TRBD2 may be the D gene (5 bases each). The CDR3 is made up of 15 amino acids. Germline assignment: CDR1 LGHNA and CDR2 YNFKEQ. Trimming cost V 5 bases and J 0 bases, with 11 bases left between them.

This clonotype has a handful of counts. The chain links TRBV6-6 to TRBJ2-5, with D hard to call. The V end lost 6 bases, the J end lost 1 base, and 15 bases lay between the germline ends. Germline V gene lookup returns CDR1 MNHNY and CDR2 SVGAGI (reference sequence). The CDR3 length is 15 residues. The CDR3 DNA reads TGTGCCAGCAGCCCCCAGACTCAGGCCCAAGAGACCCAGTACTTC. This translates into CASSPQTQAQETQYF.

Written as DNA, the CDR3 is TGTGCCAGCAGTGTCTTGGGAGCCGGGGCCAACGTCCTGACTTTC. Amino acids: CASSVLGAGANVLTF. The chain joins TRBV2 to TRBJ2-6; a possible D gene is TRBD2 (5 bases). Trimming cost V 4 bases and J 4 bases, with 11 bases left between them. This CDR3 is 15 amino acids long. Germline V gene sequence: CDR1 SNHLY, CDR2 FYNNEI.

This sequence joins TRBV5-1 and TRBJ2-5; 8 nucleotides line up with TRBD1. The V segment lost 0 bases and the J segment 5 bases; nucleotides outside the gene matches: 3. Germline lookup yields CDR1 SGHRS and CDR2 YFSETQ. The CDR3 spans 14 residues. The CDR3 nucleotides are TGCGCCAGCAGCTTGGGCGGACAGGGCGAGACCCAGTACTTC. Translated, it gives CASSLGGQGETQYF.

The rearrangement links TRBV5-1 to TRBJ2-3; D gene unclear. The V gene lost 4 bases and the J gene lost 0 bases, with 3 bases spanning the gap. This CDR3 has 12 amino acids. The V gene's germline CDR1 is SGHRS and CDR2 YFSETQ. The CDR3 bases are TGCGCCAGCAGCATGAGCACAGATACGCAGTATTTT. This encodes CASSMSTDTQYF.

This clonotype showed up just a few times. The chain is built from TRBV7-2 and TRBJ2-3; 14 nucleotides line up with TRBD2. V was pared by 6 bases and J by 6 bases, with 5 bases of the junction left unmatched. The CDR3 consists of 15 residues. Per germline, CDR1 SGHTA and CDR2 FQGNSA. This chain's CDR3 is CASRRLAGGADTQYF. The CDR3 DNA follows: TGTGCCAGCAGAAGACTAGCGGGAGGGGCCGATACGCAGTATTTT.

This clonotype came up a few times. The chain uses TRBV6-6 and TRBJ1-4; TRBD1 is a possible D gene (6 bases). The CDR3 runs 15 residues. Trimming removed 6 bases from V and 3 bases from J, with 14 bases in between. Germline V gene sequence: CDR1 MNHNY, CDR2 SVGAGI (reference sequence). The CDR3: CASSWRDTANEKLFF. The CDR3 bases are TGTGCCAGCAGCTGGCGGGACACCGCTAATGAAAAACTGTTTTTT.